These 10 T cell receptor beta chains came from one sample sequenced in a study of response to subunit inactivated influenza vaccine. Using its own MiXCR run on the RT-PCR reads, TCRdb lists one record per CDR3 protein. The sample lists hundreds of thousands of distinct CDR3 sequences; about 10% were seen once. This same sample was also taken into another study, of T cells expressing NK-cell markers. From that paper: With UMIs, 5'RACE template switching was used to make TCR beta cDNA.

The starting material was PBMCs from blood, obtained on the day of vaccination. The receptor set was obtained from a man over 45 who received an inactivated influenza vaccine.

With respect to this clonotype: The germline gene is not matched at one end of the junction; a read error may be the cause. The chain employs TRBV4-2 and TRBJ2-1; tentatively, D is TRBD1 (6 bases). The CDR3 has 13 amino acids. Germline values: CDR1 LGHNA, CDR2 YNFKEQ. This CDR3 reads CARSPAGTPEQFF. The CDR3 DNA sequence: TGTGCCAGGAGCCCCGCCGGGACACCCGAGCAGTTCTTC.

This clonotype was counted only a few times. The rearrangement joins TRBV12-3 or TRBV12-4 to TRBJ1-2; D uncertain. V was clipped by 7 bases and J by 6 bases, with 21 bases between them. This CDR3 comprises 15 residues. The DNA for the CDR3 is TGTGCCAGCACCTATGGGCTAGGTAGCGGGGATGGCTACACCTTC. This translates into CASTYGLGSGDGYTF.

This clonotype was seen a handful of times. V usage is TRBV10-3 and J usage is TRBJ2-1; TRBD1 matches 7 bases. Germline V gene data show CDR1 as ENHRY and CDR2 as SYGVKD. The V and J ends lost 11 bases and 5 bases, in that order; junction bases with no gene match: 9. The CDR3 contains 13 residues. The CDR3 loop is CAANPGTDNEQFF. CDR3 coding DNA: TGTGCCGCTAATCCCGGGACAGACAATGAGCAGTTCTTC.

The CDR3 reads CASSAGTSGNAYEQYF. The CDR3 nucleotides read TGTGCCAGCAGTGCCGGGACTAGCGGGAATGCCTACGAGCAGTACTTC. The J gene is TRBJ2-7, the V gene TRBV12-3 or TRBV12-4, with 13 bases aligning to TRBD2. The CDR3 covers 16 residues. V shed 5 bases, J shed 2 bases, and the junction held 6 bases outside the gene matches.

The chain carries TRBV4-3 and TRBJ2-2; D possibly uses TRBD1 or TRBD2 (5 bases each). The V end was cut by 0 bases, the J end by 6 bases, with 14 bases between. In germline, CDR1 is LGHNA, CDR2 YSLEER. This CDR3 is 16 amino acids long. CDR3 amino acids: CASSQELRGAPGELFF. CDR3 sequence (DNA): TGCGCCAGCAGCCAAGAATTGAGAGGGGCCCCCGGGGAGCTGTTTTTT.

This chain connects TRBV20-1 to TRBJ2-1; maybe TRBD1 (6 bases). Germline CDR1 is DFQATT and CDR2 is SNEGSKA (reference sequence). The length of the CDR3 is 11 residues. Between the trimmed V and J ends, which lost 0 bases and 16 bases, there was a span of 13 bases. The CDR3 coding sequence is TGCAGTGCTAGAGATGTGGCAGGGGTATTCTTC. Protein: CSARDVAGVFF.

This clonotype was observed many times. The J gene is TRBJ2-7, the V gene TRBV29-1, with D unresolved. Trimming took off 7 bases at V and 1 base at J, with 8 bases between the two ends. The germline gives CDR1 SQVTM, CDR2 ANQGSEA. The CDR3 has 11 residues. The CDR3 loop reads CSASGSYEQYF. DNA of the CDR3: TGCAGCGCCTCCGGGTCCTACGAGCAGTACTTC.

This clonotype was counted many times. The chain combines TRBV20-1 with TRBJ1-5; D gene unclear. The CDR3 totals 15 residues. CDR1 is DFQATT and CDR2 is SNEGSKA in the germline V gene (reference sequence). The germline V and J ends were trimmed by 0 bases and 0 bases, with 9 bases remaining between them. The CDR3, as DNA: TGCAGTGCTAGAGATAGGAGTCATAGCAATCAGCCCCAGCATTTT. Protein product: CSARDRSHSNQPQHF.

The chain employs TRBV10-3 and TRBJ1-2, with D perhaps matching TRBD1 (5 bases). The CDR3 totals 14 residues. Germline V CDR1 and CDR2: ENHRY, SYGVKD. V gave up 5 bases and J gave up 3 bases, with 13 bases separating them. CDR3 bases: TGTGCCATCAGTCCGGGACTACGGGACTATGGCTACACCTTC. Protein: CAISPGLRDYGYTF.

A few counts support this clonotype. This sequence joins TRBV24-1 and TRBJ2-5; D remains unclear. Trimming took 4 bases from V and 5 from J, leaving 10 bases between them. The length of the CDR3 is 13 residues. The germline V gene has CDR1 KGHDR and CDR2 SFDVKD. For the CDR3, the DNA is TGTGCCACCAGTGACTGGGCAAGGGAGACCCAGTACTTC. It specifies CATSDWARETQYF.